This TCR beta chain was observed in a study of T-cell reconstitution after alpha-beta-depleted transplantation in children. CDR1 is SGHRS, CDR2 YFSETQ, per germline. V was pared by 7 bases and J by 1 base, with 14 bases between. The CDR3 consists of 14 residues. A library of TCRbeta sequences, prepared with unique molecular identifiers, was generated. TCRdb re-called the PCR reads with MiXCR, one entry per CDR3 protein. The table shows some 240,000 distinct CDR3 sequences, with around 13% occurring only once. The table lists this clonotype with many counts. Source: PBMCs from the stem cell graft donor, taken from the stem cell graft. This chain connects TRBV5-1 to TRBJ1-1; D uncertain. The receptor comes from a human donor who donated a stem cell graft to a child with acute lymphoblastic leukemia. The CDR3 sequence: CASFSYPGNTEAFF. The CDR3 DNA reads TGCGCCAGCTTTAGCTATCCGGGGAACACTGAAGCTTTCTTT.